This TCR beta chain stems from a study of neurological immune-mediated disorders. TCRdb analysed the 5' RACE reads with MiXCR anew, one entry per CDR3 protein. Among some 46,000 distinct CDR3 sequences listed, approximately 4.5% were seen once. This clonotype was detected only a few times. V gave up 1 base and J gave up 0 bases, with 9 bases separating them. The V gene's germline CDR1 is LGHDT and CDR2 YNNKEL (reference sequence). The CDR3 has 15 residues. The rearrangement joins TRBV3-1 to TRBJ1-1, with D unclear. The clonotype was recovered from a woman aged 55-69 years with multiple sclerosis. The specimen sequenced was PBMCs. CDR3 nucleotides: TGTGCCAGCAGCCAAGGACCCCTTATGAACACTGAAGCTTTCTTT. Encoded protein: CASSQGPLMNTEAFF.